A selection of T cell receptor beta chains follows, all from one sample in a study of blood T cell repertoires in COVID-19. Repertoires were generated with immunoSEQ multiplex PCR, while TCRdb's copy carries only in-frame clones and drops some. Found here are around 220,000 clones, about 93% of them singletons; the top ten hold over 1.5%. The specimen sequenced was PBMCs or T cells enriched from blood (not recorded which). The receptors come from a woman aged 18-35 years who had recovered from COVID-19. The CDR3 runs from the conserved cysteine through the conserved F or W. The D gene is left open where the match is weak. Some rows mark clone size as missing; the rest say once, few, many or name a class of expanded clone.

d_gene	v_gene	j_gene	abundance	CDR3nt	CDR3aa
TRBD1	TRBV10-3	TRBJ1-2	NA	TGTGCCATCAGCGGGACAGGGTCTGGCTACACCTTC	CAISGTGSGYTF
TRBD2	TRBV27	TRBJ2-7	once	TGTGCCAGCAGTTTAAAAACTAGCGGACCCTACGAGCAGTACTTC	CASSLKTSGPYEQYF
TRBD1	TRBV14	TRBJ1-2	NA	TGTGCCAGCAGCCAAGACCGGGACAGGGTGGATCGAGGCTACACCTTC	CASSQDRDRVDRGYTF
TRBD1	TRBV6-5	TRBJ1-6	NA	TGTGCCAGCAGTTACTGGGCGAGAGGGGGCGATTCACCCCTCCACTTT	CASSYWARGGDSPLHF
NA	TRBV7-9	TRBJ1-4	once	TGTGCCAGCAGCTTATGGGCCGAAAAACTGTTTTTT	CASSLWAEKLFF
TRBD1	TRBV6-5	TRBJ2-7	NA	TGTGCCAGCAGTTACGTACAGGGGACCCCCTCCTACGAGCAGTACTTC	CASSYVQGTPSYEQYF
TRBD1	TRBV15	TRBJ1-2	NA	TGTGCCACCAGCGAACTTACTTCCGCATTTCGCAGGGGGCCTTACGGCTACACCTTC	CATSELTSAFRRGPYGYTF
TRBD1	TRBV3-1/TRBV3-2	TRBJ1-1	NA	TGTGCCAGCAGCCTCCAGGGGGCTGCTTTCTTT	CASSLQGAAFF
TRBD1	TRBV5-1	TRBJ1-2	NA	TGCGCCAGCAGCTTGAGGTCCCCAGGGGGCGGAGGTGGCTACACCTTC	CASSLRSPGGGGGYTF
NA	TRBV11-2	TRBJ1-1	NA	TGTGCCAGCAGCTTAGCAGAGAACACTGAAGCTTTCTTT	CASSLAENTEAFF
NA	TRBV25-1	TRBJ1-4	NA	TGTGCCAGCGATACGAGGGAAAAACTGTTTTTT	CASDTREKLFF
TRBD1	TRBV10-3	TRBJ2-4	NA	TGTGCCACCGGGACAGCCCTGGGGAAAAACATTCAGTACTTC	CATGTALGKNIQYF
TRBD1	TRBV7-2	TRBJ1-1	NA	TGTGCCAGCAGCTTAGGCCAGGGGGCGAGCACTGAAGCTTTCTTT	CASSLGQGASTEAFF
NA	TRBV18	TRBJ1-4	NA	TGTGCCAGCTCACCGCTCGGCGGGACGCTTTTCCCCGCCGGGAGAACTACTCTGTTTTTT	CASSPLGGTLFPAGRTTLFF
TRBD2	TRBV5-1	TRBJ2-1	NA	TGCGCCAGCAGCACGGGACTAGCGGGAATACACCGCATTGAGCAGTTCTTC	CASSTGLAGIHRIEQFF